This TCR beta chain was sequenced during a study of blood T cell repertoires in COVID-19. The count of this clone is one. Method: immunoSEQ multiplex PCR; TCRdb's copy keeps in-frame clones and lacks some. The table records 150,000 to 200,000 clones, roughly 86% of them present only once. V was pared by 4 bases and J by 7 bases, with 13 bases between. The germline gives CDR1 LNHDA, CDR2 SQIVND (reference sequence). The length of the CDR3 is 13 residues. The TCR sequence derives from an elderly woman with COVID-19, enrolled during active disease. The gene calls are TRBV19 and TRBJ1-1; the D is unclear. Sequences were obtained from peripheral blood. The CDR3 DNA is TGTGCCAGTAGTAGATTTAAGGCGGATGAAGCTTTCTTT. Protein sequence: CASSRFKADEAFF.